This T cell receptor (beta chain) was sequenced during a study of radiotherapy plus CTLA-4 blockade in lung cancer. The data were produced by immunoSEQ multiplex PCR, yet TCRdb's version contains in-frame clones alone and is incomplete. The sample has 110,000 or so clones, 75% to 80% seen once; the top ten hold approximately 5.2%. Participants had chemo-refractory metastatic non-small-cell lung cancer and were treated with focal radiation plus ipilimumab CTLA-4 blockade. This clone was counted many times. Its antigen remains unknown. Germline-derived CDR1 and CDR2 are SQVTM and ANQGSEA. There are 11 residues in the CDR3. V shed 8 bases and J shed 7 bases, with 14 bases lying between them. Findings of the study overall: Some TCR clones had been derived from tumors. These clones expanded in peripheral blood after radiotherapy plus ipilimumab. It was early blood T cell clone dynamics, with interferon-beta, that reportedly best predicted response.

The material was peripheral blood, obtained from a patient treated with radiotherapy plus ipilimumab. The genes are TRBV29-1 and TRBJ1-2, with no clear D. This clonotype was obtained from a human donor with non-small cell lung cancer who had a partial response to radiotherapy plus ipilimumab. CDR3 nucleotide sequence: TGCAGCACATTCAACAGCGGTGGCTACACCTTC. Protein sequence: CSTFNSGGYTF.